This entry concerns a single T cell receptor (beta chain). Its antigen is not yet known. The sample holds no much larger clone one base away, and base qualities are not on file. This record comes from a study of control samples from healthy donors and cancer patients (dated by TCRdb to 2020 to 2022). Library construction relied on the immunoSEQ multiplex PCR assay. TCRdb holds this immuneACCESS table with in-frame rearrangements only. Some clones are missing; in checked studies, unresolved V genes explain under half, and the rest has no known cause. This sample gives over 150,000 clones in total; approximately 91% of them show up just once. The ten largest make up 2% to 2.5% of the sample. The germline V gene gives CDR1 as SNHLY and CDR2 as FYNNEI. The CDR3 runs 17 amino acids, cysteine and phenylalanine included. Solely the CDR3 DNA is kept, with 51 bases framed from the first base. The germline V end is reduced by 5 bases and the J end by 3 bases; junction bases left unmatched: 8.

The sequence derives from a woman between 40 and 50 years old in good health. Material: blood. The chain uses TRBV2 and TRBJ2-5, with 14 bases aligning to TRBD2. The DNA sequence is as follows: TGTGCCAGCAGTCCCGGACTAGCGGGGGGTGGCGAAGAGACCCAGTACTTC. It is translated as CASSPGLAGGGEETQYF.